A single sample gave rise to the 23 T cell receptor beta chains below, sequenced in a study of response to subunit inactivated influenza vaccine. TCRdb independently ran MiXCR on the RT-PCR reads; one entry per CDR3 protein. The sample shows about 540,000 distinct CDR3 sequences, roughly 25% of them seen only once. This same sample was also taken into another study, of T cells expressing NK-cell markers. From that study: UMI-tagged 5'RACE template switching yielded the TCR beta cDNA.

The sequences come from CD4+ T cells sorted from PBMCs, collected about 13 days after vaccination. These receptors were obtained from a man aged 45-60 years who received an inactivated influenza vaccine.

The rearrangement joins TRBV7-2 to TRBJ2-3; D not resolved. This CDR3 contains 14 residues. Germline V lookup: CDR1 SGHTA, CDR2 FQGNSA. The V end lost 2 bases, the J end lost 2 bases, and 8 bases lay between the germline ends. This CDR3 is CASSLFGLTDTQYF. The CDR3 DNA follows: TGTGCCAGCAGCTTATTCGGGCTCACAGATACGCAGTATTTT.

This clonotype occurred many times. This sequence joins TRBV29-1 and TRBJ2-1; D possibly uses TRBD1 or TRBD2 (7 bases each). V was trimmed by 6 bases and J by 2 bases, leaving 14 bases between them. The CDR3 contains 14 residues. Germline assignment: CDR1 SQVTM and CDR2 ANQGSEA. The CDR3 DNA reads as TGCAGCGTAATCAGGGGGGGCACCTACAATGAGCAGTTCTTC. Translated: CSVIRGGTYNEQFF.

This clonotype was detected only a few times. V and J are TRBV28 and TRBJ2-5, with D possibly being TRBD1 (5 bases). Germline V gene data show CDR1 as MDHEN and CDR2 as SYDVKM. The CDR3 runs to 14 residues. V lost 8 bases to trimming and J lost 5 bases, with 18 bases between them. Here the CDR3 DNA reads TGTGCCAGCCTTAATGATGGGGCAAGGGAGACCCAGTACTTC. Its translation: CASLNDGARETQYF.

This clonotype was recorded a few times. The rearrangement uses TRBV12-3 or TRBV12-4 and TRBJ2-3; unclear D gene. Trimming shortened V by 3 bases and J by 4 bases, and 14 bases separated the two germline ends. There are 15 residues in the CDR3. The CDR3: CASSFDSSLPDTQYF. In DNA, the CDR3 is TGTGCCAGCAGTTTCGACTCATCACTCCCAGATACGCAGTATTTT.

A few counts support this clonotype. J is TRBJ2-5 and V is TRBV11-2; 7 nucleotides line up with TRBD2. The CDR3 runs 14 residues. Germline lookup yields CDR1 SGHAT and CDR2 FQNNGV. Trimming cost V 4 bases and J 4 bases; bases outside gene matches: 6. The CDR3 region is CASSSRTSRETQYF. The CDR3 DNA reads as TGTGCCAGCAGCTCCCGGACTAGTCGAGAGACCCAGTACTTC.

This clonotype has more than one count but fewer than ten. Germline and junction disagree at one end, which may indicate a read error. The genes are TRBV5-1 and TRBJ2-5; 12 nucleotides agree with TRBD2. Germline V gives CDR1 SGHRS, CDR2 YFSETQ. The length of the CDR3 is 14 residues. In nucleotides, the CDR3 is TGCGCCAGCAGCTTGGGACTAGCGGGGGAGAACCAGTACTTC. This encodes CASSLGLAGENQYF.

There are a few counts of this clonotype. V usage is TRBV12-3 or TRBV12-4 and J usage is TRBJ2-3; TRBD2 aligns across 10 bases. Trimming at V came to 5 bases and at J to 0 bases, leaving 8 bases not matched to a gene. The CDR3 sequence is 17 residues long. CDR3 residues: CASSPSSGGSSTDTQYF. CDR3 sequence (DNA): TGTGCCAGCAGTCCCTCTAGCGGGGGTTCTAGCACAGATACGCAGTATTTT.

CDR3: CASSLDSPASYGYTF. CDR3 sequence (DNA): TGCGCCAGCAGCTTGGACAGCCCAGCGAGCTATGGCTACACCTTC. V usage is TRBV4-1 and J usage is TRBJ1-2; D is perhaps TRBD1 (6 bases). V was pared by 5 bases and J by 4 bases, with 17 bases between. CDR1 and CDR2 from the germline V gene are MGHRA and YSYEKL. CDR3 length: 15 amino acids.

A few counts support this clonotype. This chain joins TRBV9 and TRBJ2-5; the D gene is possibly TRBD1 (5 bases). V was shortened by 4 bases and J by 0 bases, with 13 bases between the two germline ends. The CDR3 sequence is 15 residues long. The germline V gene encodes CDR1 SGDLS and CDR2 YYNGEE. This CDR3 is CASSKGPQDQETQYF. The CDR3 DNA is TGTGCCAGCAGCAAGGGCCCACAGGACCAAGAGACCCAGTACTTC.

This CDR3 reads CASTGLAGGTDTQYF. As DNA, the CDR3 is TGTGCCAGCACTGGACTAGCGGGGGGCACAGATACGCAGTATTTT. V usage is TRBV10-3 and J usage is TRBJ2-3, with 13 bases fitting TRBD2. The length of the CDR3 is 15 residues. Germline V gives CDR1 ENHRY, CDR2 SYGVKD. V trimming: 10 bases; J trimming: 1 base; junction bases outside the gene matches: 5.

This clonotype has a handful of counts. Written as DNA, the CDR3 is TGTGCCAGCAGTAGATCCGGGACAGGGGGCCTTAGGGAGCTGTTTTTT. This gives the protein CASSRSGTGGLRELFF. The chain uses TRBV6-1 and TRBJ2-2; 12 bases are a match to TRBD1. This CDR3 region has 16 residues. Germline V lookup: CDR1 MNHNS, CDR2 SASEGT. The V segment lost 5 bases and the J segment 9 bases; nucleotides outside the gene matches: 10.

This clonotype was found many times. DNA for the CDR3: TGCGCCAGCAGCCCCCGGACAGGGGCAAACACCGGGGAGCTGTTTTTT. Translated: CASSPRTGANTGELFF. The chain uses TRBV5-1 and TRBJ2-2, with 9 nucleotides matching TRBD1. Trimming removed 4 bases from V and 2 bases from J; junction bases left unmatched: 6. Germline V gene lookup returns CDR1 SGHRS and CDR2 YFSETQ. The CDR3 has 16 residues.

In DNA form, the CDR3 reads TGTGCCAGCACCAAGGCCCTTGAAAAACTGTTTTTT. Encoded protein: CASTKALEKLFF. This chain joins TRBV28 and TRBJ1-4; D is uncertain. The CDR3 covers 12 residues. Germline V gene sequence: CDR1 MDHEN, CDR2 SYDVKM. Trimming left V 7 bases short and J 7 bases short, with 10 bases between.

The V and J genes are TRBV12-3 or TRBV12-4 and TRBJ2-7; TRBD1 might be the D (6 bases). The V end was cut by 4 bases, the J end by 5 bases, with 12 bases between. This CDR3 has 13 residues. The CDR3 here is CASSYTGYHEQYF. The DNA for the CDR3 is TGTGCCAGCAGTTACACAGGGTACCACGAGCAGTACTTC.

This chain joins TRBV20-1 and TRBJ2-7, with 7 bases that match TRBD1. This CDR3 region has 12 residues. V lost 8 bases to trimming and J lost 6 bases; unmatched junction nucleotides: 10. CDR1 DFQATT and CDR2 SNEGSKA come from the germline V gene (reference sequence). CDR3 nucleotide sequence: TGCAGTATCGACAGGGATTTGGGCGAGCAGTACTTC. Translation: CSIDRDLGEQYF.

The chain carries TRBV5-5 and TRBJ1-3; perhaps TRBD1 as D (5 bases). The V end was cut by 4 bases, the J end by 0 bases, with 17 bases between. The CDR3 is 17 residues long. Germline CDR1 is SGHKS and CDR2 is YYEKEE (reference sequence). This chain's CDR3 is CASSAYPGRSSGNTIYF. In nucleotides, the CDR3 is TGTGCCAGCAGCGCCTACCCGGGACGGAGCTCTGGAAACACCATATATTTT.

This chain uses TRBV30 with TRBJ2-3; TRBD2 aligns across 7 bases. This CDR3 contains 13 residues. The J segment lost 6 bases and the V segment lost 8 bases, leaving 11 bases of the junction unmatched. The V gene's germline CDR1 is GTSNPN and CDR2 SVGIG (reference sequence). The CDR3 region is CAVSGSGMDTQYF. CDR3 in DNA: TGTGCCGTTAGCGGGTCGGGGATGGATACGCAGTATTTT.

This clonotype was seen more than once but under ten times. This chain links TRBV28 with TRBJ2-7; tentatively, D is TRBD2 (5 bases). The CDR3 has 18 residues. CDR1 is MDHEN, CDR2 SYDVKM, per germline. The ends were cut back, 4 bases at V and 0 bases at J, with 22 bases in the middle. The CDR3 bases are TGTGCCAGCAGTTCGGGGATCCGGGGAGCCTCCAGCTCCTACGAGCAGTACTTC. It translates to CASSSGIRGASSSYEQYF.

This clonotype was observed at least ten times. This chain joins TRBV20-1 and TRBJ1-1, with 9 bases identical to TRBD1. V was clipped by 4 bases and J by 3 bases; unmatched bases: 18. Per germline, CDR1 DFQATT and CDR2 SNEGSKA (reference sequence). The CDR3 runs to 18 residues. CDR3 bases: TGCAGTGCTATGGCTAACCCGGGACAGGGACTCTCCTACACTGAAGCTTTCTTT. Protein sequence: CSAMANPGQGLSYTEAFF.

The chain carries TRBV9 and TRBJ1-6; D unclear. Trimming removed 3 bases from V and 6 bases from J, with 4 bases in between. Germline V gene lookup returns CDR1 SGDLS and CDR2 YYNGEE. The CDR3 length is 12 residues. The CDR3 reads CASSDTNSPLHF. Written as DNA, the CDR3 is TGTGCCAGCAGCGACACTAATTCACCCCTCCACTTT.

The chain carries TRBV20-1 and TRBJ1-6; D might be TRBD1 (6 bases). V was shortened by 3 bases and J by 6 bases, with 15 bases between the two germline ends. CDR3 length equals 15 residues. Germline CDR1 is DFQATT and CDR2 is SNEGSKA (reference sequence). The CDR3 DNA sequence: TGCAGTGCTAGGGCTACAGGGAGCCCTAATTCACCCCTCCACTTT. Amino acid sequence: CSARATGSPNSPLHF.

This sequence joins TRBV24-1 and TRBJ2-1; 9 nucleotides match TRBD1. The V and J ends lost 3 bases and 4 bases, in that order; junction bases with no gene match: 6. The CDR3 totals 16 residues. Germline assignment: CDR1 KGHDR and CDR2 SFDVKD. The CDR3 reads CATSDPTGGAYNEQFF. CDR3 DNA: TGTGCCACCAGTGATCCCACAGGGGGCGCGTACAATGAGCAGTTCTTC.

This clonotype was seen more than once but under ten times. The chain has TRBV6-2 or TRBV6-3 and TRBJ1-2, with D unclear. The V and J ends lost 2 bases and 5 bases respectively, with 18 bases between them. The CDR3 has 16 amino acids. The germline V gene has CDR1 MNHEY and CDR2 SVGEGT. CDR3 nucleotides: TGTGCCAGCAGTTACGGTCCCGGGTCTGACGGATATGGCTACACCTTC. Its protein is CASSYGPGSDGYGYTF.